What follows is one T cell receptor (beta chain) and its context. TCRdb called the 5' RACE reads again in MiXCR, with one record for every CDR3 protein. The table records roughly 260,000 distinct CDR3 sequences, more than 13% of them present only once. This specimen belongs to a study of identical twins. Germline V gene lookup returns CDR1 MNHNS and CDR2 SASEGT. The CDR3 contains 15 residues. The V end lost 6 bases, the J end lost 1 base, and 12 bases lay between the germline ends. The chain uses TRBV6-1 and TRBJ2-2; possible D gene TRBD1, 6 bases. The source of this sequence is a woman aged 18-29 years in good health. Sequencing used memory (CD45RO+) T cells sorted from blood. The CDR3 nucleotides read TGTGCCAGCAGCCGAGACAGGAGGAACACCGGGGAGCTGTTTTTT. Translated, it gives CASSRDRRNTGELFF.